These 24 T cell receptor beta chains were sequenced from one sample in a study of human T cells and chemical hapten exposure. TCRdb processed the RACE reads anew with MiXCR; each CDR3 protein has one entry. The data show 350,000 to 400,000 distinct CDR3 sequences, roughly 5.3% seen once. Specified time point: pre-sensitization, week 0. Treatment given: therapeutic diphenylcyclopropenone sensitization with weekly scalp DPC. The source material was whole blood, sampled in connection with sensitization to the hapten diphenylcyclopropenone (DPC). The origin of the receptors is a woman aged 50 to 60 with alopecia areata. Some clones in this sample may be carry-over from other donors' samples.

The gene calls are TRBV29-1 and TRBJ1-1, with 7 bases aligning to TRBD1. The CDR3 spans 12 residues. The germline CDR1 and CDR2 sequences are SQVTM and ANQGSEA. With V trimmed by 8 bases and J by 7 bases, 10 bases remained unmatched. The CDR3 loop is CSSTEGASEAFF. For the CDR3, the DNA is TGCAGCTCGACGGAGGGGGCGAGTGAAGCTTTCTTT.

The V gene is TRBV2, the J gene TRBJ2-7; D uncertain. V lost 1 base and J 0 bases, leaving 4 bases between the germline ends. Germline assignment: CDR1 SNHLY and CDR2 FYNNEI. The CDR3 totals 13 residues. The CDR3 nucleotides are TGTGCCAGCAGTGAAGTCATCTCCTACGAGCAGTACTTC. Encoded protein: CASSEVISYEQYF.

This sequence joins TRBV7-2 and TRBJ2-3; 10 positions match TRBD2. V lost 2 bases to trimming and J lost 4 bases; unmatched junction nucleotides: 15. The CDR3 extends over 19 amino acids. Germline-derived CDR1 and CDR2 are SGHTA and FQGNSA. The CDR3 protein is CASSLNLAGAHHSSDTQYF. The CDR3 DNA is TGTGCCAGCAGCTTAAACCTAGCGGGGGCCCATCATTCATCAGATACGCAGTATTTT.

The V call is TRBV7-2, the J call TRBJ2-1, with a tentative D call TRBD2 (6 bases). There are 17 residues in the CDR3. Trimming cost V 2 bases and J 1 base, with 15 bases left between them. Germline CDR1 and CDR2: SGHTA and FQGNSA. This chain's CDR3 is CASSLFFGGVSYNEQFF. The CDR3 coding sequence is TGTGCCAGCAGCTTATTCTTCGGCGGGGTTTCCTACAATGAGCAGTTCTTC.

This clonotype was seen at least ten times. This chain connects TRBV29-1 to TRBJ2-7, with 8 bases lining up with TRBD2. There are 12 residues in the CDR3. V shed 6 bases, J shed 1 base, and the junction held 2 bases outside the gene matches. Germline V gene data show CDR1 as SQVTM and CDR2 as ANQGSEA. CDR3 protein: CSVGGESYEQYF. The CDR3, as DNA: TGCAGCGTCGGGGGGGAGTCCTACGAGCAGTACTTC.

Only a few counts were recorded for this clonotype. The chain carries TRBV6-1 and TRBJ1-1; D unclear. The V end lost 0 bases, the J end lost 4 bases, and 12 bases lay between the germline ends. There are 15 residues in the CDR3. Germline CDR1 reads MNHNS; CDR2 reads SASEGT. The DNA for the CDR3 is TGTGCCAGCAGTGAAGCGTCCGCAGGTCGCACTGAAGCTTTCTTT. This codes for CASSEASAGRTEAFF.

J is TRBJ1-5 and V is TRBV28; no firm D call. Germline V gives CDR1 MDHEN, CDR2 SYDVKM. The CDR3 contains 12 residues. Trimming stripped 10 bases from V and 4 bases from J, with 11 bases between. This CDR3 is CATSDWNQPQHF. CDR3 nucleotides: TGTGCCACCTCCGACTGGAATCAGCCCCAGCATTTT.

The rearrangement uses TRBV5-1 and TRBJ1-1, with D tentatively TRBD1 (6 bases). The CDR3 spans 14 residues. Per the germline V gene, CDR1 is SGHRS and CDR2 is YFSETQ. Trimming shortened V by 5 bases and J by 4 bases, and 15 bases separated the two germline ends. The CDR3 here is CASRPTQGLTEAFF. For the CDR3, the DNA is TGCGCCAGCAGGCCAACACAGGGTCTCACTGAAGCTTTCTTT.

This clonotype was detected many times. V usage is TRBV25-1 and J usage is TRBJ1-2, with 9 bases lining up with TRBD1. Germline-derived CDR1 and CDR2 are MGHDK and SYGVNS. With V trimmed by 5 bases and J by 1 base, 11 bases remained unmatched. The CDR3 totals 17 residues. The CDR3 DNA sequence: TGTGCCAGCAGTCCCGGGACAGGGATCAGCATTAACTATGGCTACACCTTC. Translated, it gives CASSPGTGISINYGYTF.

In this sample, this clonotype turned up many times. This sequence joins TRBV5-1 and TRBJ1-2; unclear D gene. Between the trimmed V and J ends, which lost 0 bases and 4 bases, there was a span of 13 bases. The germline CDR1 and CDR2 sequences are SGHRS and YFSETQ. CDR3 length: 15 amino acids. The CDR3 bases are TGCGCCAGCAGCTTGGCTCGGGCGTCGCCCTATGGCTACACCTTC. It codes for CASSLARASPYGYTF. Full variable domain (remainder filled in from reference TRBV5-1 and TRBJ1-2): KAGVTQTPRYLIKTRGQQVTLSCSPISGHRSVSWYQQTPGQGLQFLFEYFSETQRNKGNFPGRFSGRQFSNSRSEMNVSTLELGDSALYLCASSLARASPYGYTFGSGTRLTVV.

This clonotype was seen repeatedly, ten times or more. The genes are TRBV24-1 and TRBJ2-1; 7 bases agree with TRBD1. The CDR3 sequence is 12 residues long. The germline V gene encodes CDR1 KGHDR and CDR2 SFDVKD. With 9 bases clipped from V and 8 bases from J, the junction kept 6 bases outside the gene matches. CDR3 residues: CATADREDEQFF. In DNA form, the CDR3 reads TGTGCCACCGCTGACAGGGAAGATGAGCAGTTCTTC.

This clonotype was observed a handful of times. The chain is built from TRBV24-1 and TRBJ1-2; 9 bases line up with TRBD1. The CDR3 length is 13 residues. Germline-derived CDR1 and CDR2 are KGHDR and SFDVKD. V shed 4 bases, J shed 7 bases, and the junction held 3 bases outside the gene matches. CDR3: CATSERDRAGYTF. The CDR3 DNA follows: TGTGCCACCAGTGAGCGGGACAGGGCTGGCTACACCTTC.

In its sample, this clonotype was seen a few times. The chain is built from TRBV20-1 and TRBJ1-1; D is undetermined. V lost 2 bases and J 7 bases, leaving 11 bases between the germline ends. Germline V CDR1 and CDR2: DFQATT, SNEGSKA (reference sequence). This CDR3 region has 12 residues. The CDR3 protein is CSARPRKSEAFF. The CDR3 coding sequence is TGCAGTGCTAGACCTCGAAAGAGTGAAGCTTTCTTT.

V is TRBV12-3 or TRBV12-4 and J is TRBJ2-1; TRBD2 matches 8 bases. J lost 7 bases, V lost 6 bases, and 8 bases had no gene match. The CDR3 has 14 residues. The CDR3 reads CASSLWGGGNEQFF. The DNA for the CDR3 is TGTGCCAGCAGCCTCTGGGGCGGGGGGAATGAGCAGTTCTTC.

This clonotype has at least ten counts. The chain links TRBV4-3 to TRBJ2-1, with TRBD2 identical over 7 bases. Germline V gene data show CDR1 as LGHNA and CDR2 as YSLEER. There are 17 residues in the CDR3. Trimming at V came to 1 base and at J to 4 bases, leaving 10 bases not matched to a gene. The CDR3 region is CASSQGPSSGDYNEQFF. The CDR3 DNA is TGCGCCAGCAGCCAAGGCCCCTCTAGCGGCGATTACAATGAGCAGTTCTTC.

There are many counts of this clonotype. The J gene is TRBJ1-1, the V gene TRBV6-6; D may be TRBD1 (6 bases). Between the trimmed V and J ends, which lost 6 bases and 4 bases, there was a span of 18 bases. The CDR3 runs to 15 residues. CDR1 is MNHNY and CDR2 is SVGAGI in the germline V gene (reference sequence). The CDR3 loop is CASSLGGASGTEAFF. CDR3 DNA sequence: TGTGCCAGCAGCCTGGGGGGGGCGTCGGGCACTGAAGCTTTCTTT.

This clonotype was seen many times. The chain couples TRBV12-3 or TRBV12-4 to TRBJ1-2, with D hard to call. This CDR3 is built from 13 residues. V was shortened by 2 bases and J by 3 bases, with 7 bases between the two germline ends. The CDR3 bases are TGTGCCAGCAGTTTAAGCGGGTACTATGGCTACACCTTC. Amino acid sequence: CASSLSGYYGYTF.

This clonotype was picked up a small number of times. This chain uses TRBV20-1 with TRBJ1-1, with D hard to call. This CDR3 has 16 amino acids. Trimming took off 1 base at V and 5 bases at J, with 20 bases between the two ends. The germline gives CDR1 DFQATT, CDR2 SNEGSKA (reference sequence). CDR3 coding DNA: TGCAGTGCTAGAGCCTTACTTGGGCTAACGAGGACTGAAGCTTTCTTT. It yields the protein CSARALLGLTRTEAFF.

The chain is built from TRBV24-1 and TRBJ2-3, with 11 bases lining up with TRBD1. The CDR3 runs 16 residues. The junction had 2 bases not matched to a gene; V was cut back by 4 bases and J by 0 bases. The germline CDR1 and CDR2 sequences are KGHDR and SFDVKD. The DNA for the CDR3 is TGTGCCACCAGTGAAGGGACAGGGGGTAGCACAGATACGCAGTATTTT. The encoded protein is CATSEGTGGSTDTQYF.

The chain joins TRBV2 to TRBJ2-3; 7 bases align to TRBD2. The CDR3 spans 16 residues. Germline V gene sequence: CDR1 SNHLY, CDR2 FYNNEI. J lost 2 bases, V lost 3 bases, and 8 bases had no gene match. For the CDR3, the DNA is TGTGCCAGCAGTGAGGAGCGGGGAACAGCCACAGATACGCAGTATTTT. Translated, it gives CASSEERGTATDTQYF.

This clonotype turned up a few times. The chain's CDR3 is CASSLEQGAGANVLTF. Here the CDR3 DNA reads TGTGCCAGCAGCTTGGAACAGGGGGCTGGGGCCAACGTCCTGACTTTC. This chain connects TRBV5-4 to TRBJ2-6, with 8 bases matching TRBD1. Trimming removed 0 bases from V and 2 bases from J; junction bases left unmatched: 1. This CDR3 region has 16 residues. CDR1 is SGHNT, CDR2 YYREEE, per germline (reference sequence).

This clonotype turned up a few times. The rearrangement joins TRBV29-1 to TRBJ1-1, with TRBD1 identical over 7 bases. After removal of 6 bases from V and 7 bases from J, the junction contained 2 bases not matched to a gene. Germline CDR1 SQVTM, CDR2 ANQGSEA. This CDR3 is 10 amino acids long. The CDR3 region is CSVGTDEAFF. The CDR3 nucleotides are TGCAGCGTGGGGACAGATGAAGCTTTCTTT.

The sample holds one count of this clonotype. A far larger clone is a single base away, which makes a read error likely. The V and J genes are TRBV5-6 and TRBJ2-7, with a weak D call TRBD1 (6 bases). CDR3 length: 13 residues. Germline V gene sequence: CDR1 SGHDT, CDR2 YYEEEE. The CDR3 loop is CASSPGVSYVQYF. Written as DNA, the CDR3 is TGTGCCAGCAGCCCAGGGGTCTCCTACGTGCAGTACTTC.

V usage is TRBV7-2 and J usage is TRBJ2-7; 11 bases line up with TRBD1. The CDR3 sequence is 14 residues long. With V trimmed by 6 bases and J by 6 bases, 7 bases remained unmatched. Germline CDR1 is SGHTA and CDR2 is FQGNSA. The CDR3 protein is CASRPGQGASEQYF. In DNA form, the CDR3 reads TGTGCCAGCAGGCCCGGACAGGGGGCTAGCGAGCAGTACTTC.